Listed below are T cell receptor beta chains from one sample, sequenced in a study of cytomegalovirus exposure and HLA in healthy donors. The data were produced by immunoSEQ multiplex PCR, yet TCRdb's version contains in-frame clones alone and is incomplete. The top ten hold about 1.3% of the sample, which has around 150,000 clones, more than 65% seen once. Sequencing was performed on PBMCs. These receptors originate from a woman in her 50s in good health and CMV-seronegative. Both conserved end residues are part of each CDR3. D genes are given only for firm matches. Part of the rows lack a size; the others show once, few, many or a class for expanded clones.

d_call: NA; j_call: TRBJ1-1; v_call: TRBV21-1; clone_size: NA; cdr3_nt: TGTGATCCCGGGACAGGGGGTTCAACGAACACTGAAGCTTTCTTT; cdr3_aa: CDPGTGGSTNTEAFF
d_call: NA; j_call: TRBJ1-2; v_call: TRBV6-6; clone_size: few; cdr3_nt: TGTGCCAGCAGTTATGGACAGTACAATAACTATGGCTACACCTTC; cdr3_aa: CASSYGQYNNYGYTF
d_call: NA; j_call: TRBJ2-7; v_call: TRBV9; clone_size: NA; cdr3_nt: TGTGCCAGCAGCGTAGGGACAGATCCTACCTACGAGCAGTACTTC; cdr3_aa: CASSVGTDPTYEQYF
d_call: NA; j_call: TRBJ2-1; v_call: TRBV11-1; clone_size: NA; cdr3_nt: TGTGCCAGCAGCTTATCTGGGAGGCCATACTACAATGAGCAGTTCTTC; cdr3_aa: CASSLSGRPYYNEQFF
d_call: NA; j_call: TRBJ2-7; v_call: TRBV5-1; clone_size: once; cdr3_nt: TGCGCCAGCAGCTTGAAGGACAGCTCCTACGAGCAGTACTTC; cdr3_aa: CASSLKDSSYEQYF
d_call: NA; j_call: TRBJ1-3; v_call: TRBV29-1; clone_size: NA; cdr3_nt: TGCAGCGCCCGGACGGACAGCCAACGAAACACCATATATTTT; cdr3_aa: CSARTDSQRNTIYF
d_call: NA; j_call: TRBJ1-2; v_call: TRBV10-3; clone_size: NA; cdr3_nt: TGTGCCATCAGCGGCGGGGGGCTAAGCTATGGCTACACCTTC; cdr3_aa: CAISGGGLSYGYTF
d_call: TRBD1; j_call: TRBJ2-1; v_call: TRBV30; clone_size: once; cdr3_nt: TGTGCCTGGATTACGGACAGGGCCTACAATGAGCAGTTCTTC; cdr3_aa: CAWITDRAYNEQFF
d_call: NA; j_call: TRBJ2-7; v_call: TRBV27; clone_size: NA; cdr3_nt: TGTGCCAGCCGAATGGGGAGCTCCTACGAGCAGTACTTC; cdr3_aa: CASRMGSSYEQYF
d_call: NA; j_call: TRBJ1-1; v_call: TRBV5-1; clone_size: NA; cdr3_nt: TGCGCCAGCAGCGAGGGACACCAGGGGACCACTGAAGCTTTCTTT; cdr3_aa: CASSEGHQGTTEAFF
d_call: TRBD1; j_call: TRBJ1-2; v_call: TRBV6-5; clone_size: NA; cdr3_nt: TGTGCCAGCAGTTACTCGGACAGGGGAAGCTATGGCTACACCTTC; cdr3_aa: CASSYSDRGSYGYTF
d_call: NA; j_call: TRBJ2-3; v_call: TRBV25-1; clone_size: NA; cdr3_nt: TGTGCCAGCAGTGTTACCGGGGTCACAGATACGCAGTATTTT; cdr3_aa: CASSVTGVTDTQYF
d_call: NA; j_call: TRBJ2-3; v_call: TRBV29-1; clone_size: NA; cdr3_nt: TGCAGCGTCCAGGGCATCACAGATACGCAGTATTTT; cdr3_aa: CSVQGITDTQYF
d_call: TRBD2; j_call: TRBJ2-2; v_call: TRBV2; clone_size: NA; cdr3_nt: TGTGCCAGCAGTGACCCGGGACTAGGTACCACCGGGGAGCTGTTTTTT; cdr3_aa: CASSDPGLGTTGELFF
d_call: TRBD1; j_call: TRBJ1-2; v_call: TRBV29-1; clone_size: NA; cdr3_nt: TGCAGCGTTGAGGCAGGGGGCTTATGGGGCTACACCTTC; cdr3_aa: CSVEAGGLWGYTF
d_call: NA; j_call: TRBJ2-6; v_call: TRBV4-2; clone_size: few; cdr3_nt: TGTGCCAGCAGCCCGGAGAGCTCTGGGGCCAACGTCCTGACTTTC; cdr3_aa: CASSPESSGANVLTF
d_call: TRBD1; j_call: TRBJ2-7; v_call: TRBV27; clone_size: NA; cdr3_nt: TGTGCCAGCAGTCTTCTCCCGGACAGGGACTACGAGCAGTACTTC; cdr3_aa: CASSLLPDRDYEQYF